This paragraph reports one T cell receptor beta chain. Its matching antigen is unknown. These data come from a study of radiotherapy plus CTLA-4 blockade in lung cancer. The overall study: Objective responses arose in roughly 17% of patients, and approximately 28% experienced disease control. Overall study findings and caveats: With interferon-beta, early dynamics of blood T cell clones were reported to best predict response. In blood, tumor-derived TCR clones expanded after radiotherapy plus ipilimumab.

The study gave focal radiation plus ipilimumab CTLA-4 blockade to patients with chemo-refractory metastatic non-small-cell lung cancer. Clones were sequenced by immunoSEQ multiplex PCR, and TCRdb holds only the in-frame ones, with some missing. The table lists tens of thousands of clones, roughly 76% of them singletons. This CDR3 has 13 residues. V lost 1 base and J 4 bases, leaving 7 bases between the germline ends. The germline V gene encodes CDR1 SEHNR and CDR2 FQNEAQ (reference sequence). The chain links TRBV7-9 to TRBJ1-1; D is ambiguous. Specimen: peripheral blood, collected from a patient treated with radiotherapy plus ipilimumab. The clonotype comes from a human donor with non-small cell lung cancer who had a complete response to radiotherapy plus ipilimumab. CDR3 nucleotides: TGTGCCAGCAGCTTAGTGGGGAGCACTGAAGCTTTCTTT. Its translation: CASSLVGSTEAFF.